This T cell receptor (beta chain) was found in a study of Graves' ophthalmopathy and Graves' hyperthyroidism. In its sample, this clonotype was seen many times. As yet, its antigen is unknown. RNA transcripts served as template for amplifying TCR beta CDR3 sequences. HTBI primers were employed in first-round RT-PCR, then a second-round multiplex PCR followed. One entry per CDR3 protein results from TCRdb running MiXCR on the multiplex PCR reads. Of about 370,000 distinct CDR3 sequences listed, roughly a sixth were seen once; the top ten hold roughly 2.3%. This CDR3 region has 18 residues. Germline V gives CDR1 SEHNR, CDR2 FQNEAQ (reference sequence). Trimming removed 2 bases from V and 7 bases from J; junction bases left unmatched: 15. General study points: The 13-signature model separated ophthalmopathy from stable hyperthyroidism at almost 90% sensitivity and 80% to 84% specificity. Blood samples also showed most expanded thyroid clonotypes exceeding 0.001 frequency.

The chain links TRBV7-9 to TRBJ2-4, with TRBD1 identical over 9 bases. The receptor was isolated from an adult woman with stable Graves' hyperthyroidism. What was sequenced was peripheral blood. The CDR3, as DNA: TGTGCCAGCAGCTTATGGGGAACCGGGACAGGGAATGGGAACATTCAGTACTTC. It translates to CASSLWGTGTGNGNIQYF.